The 11 T cell receptor beta chains in this list originate from one sample, sequenced in a study of monozygotic twins with inflammatory bowel disease. TCRdb re-called the 5' RACE reads, yielding one record per CDR3 amino acid sequence without DNA. The sample has roughly 300,000 distinct CDR3 sequences; the top ten hold 5.6%. The sample taken for sequencing was blood. The receptor set was obtained from a human donor with ulcerative colitis or Crohn's disease, or a healthy co-twin of an affected twin (not recorded which).

This chain's CDR3 is CASSLDLGGEQFF. The chain uses TRBV7-7 and TRBJ2-1; TCRdb's D gene call, TRBD1, goes unchecked for lack of DNA. Germline V gives CDR1 SSHAT, CDR2 FNYEAQ (reference sequence). The CDR3 runs 13 residues. The full variable domain, rest sourced from reference TRBV7-7 and TRBJ2-1, is GAGVSQSPRYKVTKRGQDVTLRCDPISSHATLYWYQQALGQGPEFLTYFNYEAQPDKSGLPSDRFSAERPEGSISTLTIQRTEQRDSAMYRCASSLDLGGEQFFGPGTRLTVL.

This sequence joins TRBV7-2 and TRBJ2-2; TCRdb gives TRBD1 as the D gene, but with no DNA this cannot be confirmed. This CDR3 has 13 amino acids. The germline gives CDR1 SGHTA, CDR2 FQGNSA. The CDR3 loop is CASSPGGTGELFF. Using reference TRBV7-2 and TRBJ2-2 for the parts outside the CDR3, the full variable domain is GAGVSQSPSNKVTEKGKDVELRCDPISGHTALYWYRQSLGQGLEFLIYFQGNSAPDKSGLPSDRFSAERTGGSVSTLTIQRTQQEDSAVYLCASSPGGTGELFFGEGSRLTVL.

The rearrangement joins TRBV20-1 to TRBJ2-2; TCRdb calls TRBD2, which cannot be checked without DNA. Germline CDR1 reads DFQATT; CDR2 reads SNEGSKA (reference sequence). This CDR3 spans 16 amino acids. The CDR3 sequence: CSAEWASGSNTGELFF.

V usage is TRBV27 and J usage is TRBJ2-7; as DNA is missing, the TRBD2 call by TCRdb cannot be tested. Germline loops: CDR1 MNHEY, CDR2 SMNVEV (reference sequence). The CDR3 extends over 19 amino acids. The CDR3 is CASSPRGTGGLAGGREQYF.

The J gene is TRBJ1-2, the V gene TRBV6-2 or TRBV6-3. The germline V gene has CDR1 MNHEY and CDR2 SVGEGT. The CDR3 length is 12 residues. CDR3 in amino acids: CASSYEAVGYTF.

The chain recombines TRBV20-1 with TRBJ1-2. The germline gives CDR1 DFQATT, CDR2 SNEGSKA (reference sequence). The CDR3 totals 11 residues. CDR3 loop: CRALSLDGYTF.

This chain links TRBV6-1 with TRBJ1-1; TCRdb's assignment of TRBD1 cannot be checked, as there is no DNA. CDR3 length: 14 amino acids. Germline-derived CDR1 and CDR2 are MNHNS and SASEGT. CDR3 region: CASSQMWGHTEAFF.

The rearrangement uses TRBV18 and TRBJ2-2; TCRdb's D call, TRBD1, is unchecked because there is no DNA. Germline V lookup: CDR1 KGHSH, CDR2 LQKENI. The CDR3 has 15 amino acids. The CDR3 loop reads CASSGGQANTGELFF.

CDR3 region: CSAGGPLAAPLHF. The V call is TRBV20-1, the J call TRBJ1-6. CDR1 DFQATT and CDR2 SNEGSKA come from the germline V gene (reference sequence). CDR3 length equals 13 residues.

The chain couples TRBV3-1 to TRBJ1-4. Germline values: CDR1 LGHDT, CDR2 YNNKEL (reference sequence). The CDR3 loop spans 15 amino acids. CDR3 region: CASSADGRRNEKLFF. The whole variable domain, filled in from reference TRBV3-1 and TRBJ1-4, reads DTAVSQTPKYLVTQMGNDKSIKCEQNLGHDTMYWYKQDSKKFLKIMFSYNNKELIINETVPNRFSPKSPDKAHLNLHINSLELGDSAVYFCASSADGRRNEKLFFGSGTQLSVL.

V and J are TRBV18 and TRBJ2-1. The germline CDR1 and CDR2 sequences are KGHSH and LQKENI. The CDR3 is 12 amino acids. The CDR3: CASSPSAAEQFF.